The rows below give T cell receptor beta chains drawn from one sample of a study of shared clonotypes between healthy human individuals. The data were produced by immunoSEQ multiplex PCR, yet TCRdb's version contains in-frame clones alone and is incomplete. There are around 1.9 million clones in the sample; about 94% occur only once, and approximately 1.7% lies in the top ten. The sample was naive CD8+ T cells from PBMCs. Every receptor here comes from a man younger than 35 in good health. Some clones in this sample may be carry-over from other donors' samples. The conserved cysteine and the conserved F or W are not part of the CDR3 here. The order of the fields is V gene, J gene, CDR3 protein.

>TRBV5-8|TRBJ2-7
ASSLVDSLEQY
>TRBV6-5|TRBJ2-1
ASSYSAGDNEQF
>TRBV7-8|TRBJ2-7
ASSLVRGGYEQY
>TRBV11-2|TRBJ2-1
ASSLTSGYNEQF
>TRBV4-3|TRBJ1-1
ASSQNLRTGANTEAF
>TRBV28|TRBJ1-1
ASRAASNTEAF
>TRBV28|TRBJ2-7
ASSRDRSYEQY
>TRBV14|TRBJ1-2
ASSQTRGGYT
>TRBV27|TRBJ2-1
ASSFRVDEQF
>TRBV11-2|TRBJ2-3
ASSGRAGAPSTDTQY
>TRBV7-2|TRBJ1-1
ASSPSRTGRYTEAF
>TRBV7-8|TRBJ1-1
ASSLGGMNTEAF
>TRBV4-1|TRBJ1-2
ASSQEYYRGPGVYGYT
>TRBV7-6|TRBJ2-2
ASSLTGRYPNTGELF
>TRBV5-1|TRBJ2-5
ASSQDRGKQETQY
>TRBV4-1|TRBJ1-2
ASSQEGRGLSGYT
>TRBV12-5|TRBJ2-1
ASGLVLSGYNEQF
>TRBV28|TRBJ2-7
ASSQQGATEQY
>TRBV28|TRBJ1-2
ASSLLGTREGYGYT
>TRBV28|TRBJ2-7
ASSLGEAGGPVSEQY
>TRBV27|TRBJ1-1
ASSSQQGARTEAF
>TRBV4-1|TRBJ2-3
ASSLPKREGTDTQY
>TRBV27|TRBJ2-7
ASSLASRYEQY
>TRBV6-1|TRBJ2-7
ASKTGGLPYEQY
>TRBV27|TRBJ2-7
ASGFRVGEQY
>TRBV4-1|TRBJ2-3
ASSQDLGLPFTDTQY
>TRBV28|TRBJ2-2
ASRKLAGEGRELF
>TRBV6-6|TRBJ2-1
ASTHNPNEQF
>TRBV5-4|TRBJ2-7
ASSLMQGKTYEQY
>TRBV7-3|TRBJ1-1
ASRPSPGPPDTEAF
>TRBV4-1|TRBJ2-2
ASSQLSATTNTGELF
>TRBV13|TRBJ1-1
ASSARQGTRAF
>TRBV2|TRBJ2-5
ASSDSLATQETQY
>TRBV9|TRBJ2-7
ASSVSGRTYEQY
>TRBV27|TRBJ2-7
ASRYRDSRYEQY
>TRBV9|TRBJ2-1
ASSVSEGEQF
>TRBV7-9|TRBJ1-1
ASSLARDEAF
>TRBV6-5|TRBJ1-4
ASSFDGTQNEKLF
>TRBV6-5|TRBJ1-1
ASRQQGAANTEAF
>TRBV2|TRBJ2-5
ASSRRAQETQY
>TRBV15|TRBJ2-7
ATSSGIGGASYEQY
>TRBV4-1|TRBJ2-2
ASSHESGLAGTGELF
>TRBV5-6|TRBJ1-1
ASSLRQLNTEAF
>TRBV5-6|TRBJ1-1
ASSLDNDLLTEAF
>TRBV21-1|TRBJ2-7
ASRDGQKLESYEQY
>TRBV9|TRBJ2-2
ASRGGGTGELF